The 30 T cell receptor beta chains listed next were all sequenced from one sample in a study of OX40 agonist ivuxolimab in advanced cancers. The assay was immunoSEQ multiplex PCR, and TCRdb's table has in-frame clones only and misses some. The sample lists about 47,000 clones; 80% to 90% were seen once. Material: CD4+ or CD8+ T cells sorted from blood, obtained in a trial of the OX40 agonist ivuxolimab. The receptor source for this set is an adult with an advanced solid tumor such as melanoma, head and neck, liver or kidney cancer.

As for this clone: Germline and junction disagree at one end, which may indicate a read error. The chain joins TRBV9 to TRBJ1-1, with a tentative D call TRBD1 (5 bases). The CDR3 is made up of 15 amino acids. From germline, CDR1 is SGDLS and CDR2 YYNGEE. DNA for the CDR3: TGTACCAGCAGCGTAGGGGCATTCATGAACACTGAAGCTTTCTTT. Protein product: CTSSVGAFMNTEAFF.

CDR3 amino acids: CASTIRTGGNYGYTF. The CDR3 bases are TGTGCCAGTACCATAAGGACAGGGGGTAACTATGGCTACACCTTC. The V and J genes are TRBV19 and TRBJ1-2, with 10 bases fitting TRBD1. V dropped 7 bases and J dropped 1; count of bases not matched to a gene: 6. The CDR3 has 15 amino acids. Per germline, CDR1 LNHDA and CDR2 SQIVND (reference sequence).

This chain uses TRBV5-1 with TRBJ2-3, with 8 positions matching TRBD2. Trimming removed 4 bases from V and 4 bases from J; junction bases left unmatched: 14. The CDR3 sequence is 17 residues long. The germline V gene has CDR1 SGHRS and CDR2 YFSETQ. CDR3 in DNA: TGCGCCAGCAGCCCCGGCGAGACGGGAGGGCCCGCAGATACGCAGTATTTT. Its protein product is CASSPGETGGPADTQYF.

The chain carries TRBV9 and TRBJ2-5; TRBD2 agrees at 12 bases. Germline lookup yields CDR1 SGDLS and CDR2 YYNGEE. The CDR3 has 16 amino acids. The J segment lost 2 bases and the V segment lost 4 bases, leaving 6 bases of the junction unmatched. The CDR3 sequence is CASSNGLAGIQETQYF. Written as DNA, the CDR3 is TGTGCCAGCAGCAACGGACTAGCGGGAATACAAGAGACCCAGTACTTC.

J is TRBJ2-3 and V is TRBV14; D is possibly TRBD2 (5 bases). Germline V CDR1 and CDR2: SGHDN, FVKESK. Trimming pared 4 bases from V and 6 bases from J, leaving 14 bases between. The CDR3 totals 14 residues. The DNA of the CDR3 is TGTGCCAGCAGCCCCTGGACTCGCAAGGATACGCAGTATTTT. Protein sequence: CASSPWTRKDTQYF.

V usage is TRBV6-5 and J usage is TRBJ1-1; no definite D call. CDR3 size: 15 residues. The V end lost 2 bases, the J end lost 1 base, and 11 bases lay between the germline ends. Germline CDR1 MNHEY, CDR2 SVGAGI. Written as DNA, the CDR3 is TGTGCCAGCAGTTACACCACAGAATCGAACACTGAAGCTTTCTTT. This translates into CASSYTTESNTEAFF.

The rearrangement links TRBV5-1 to TRBJ2-3, with D possibly TRBD1 on 5 matching bases. Deletions cut 3 bases from V and 4 bases from J, with 12 bases between. CDR1 is SGHRS and CDR2 is YFSETQ in the germline V gene. CDR3 size: 14 residues. CDR3 coding DNA: TGCGCCAGCAGCTCAAATGACAGACCAGATACGCAGTATTTT. Translation gives CASSSNDRPDTQYF.

This chain uses TRBV6-5 with TRBJ1-4; no reliable D call. CDR1 is MNHEY and CDR2 is SVGAGI in the germline V gene. The CDR3 consists of 15 residues. Trimming left V 4 bases short and J 3 bases short, with 12 bases between. The CDR3 region is CASSSTRPANEKLFF. Written as DNA, the CDR3 is TGTGCCAGCAGTTCCACCCGTCCGGCTAATGAAAAACTGTTTTTT.

The genes are TRBV27 and TRBJ2-7, with a weak D call TRBD2 (6 bases). CDR1 and CDR2 (germline): MNHEY, SMNVEV (reference sequence). Trimming stripped 2 bases from V and 4 bases from J, with 12 bases between. The CDR3 totals 14 residues. The CDR3 spells CASSLAGPDYEQYF. The CDR3 nucleotides read TGTGCCAGCAGTTTAGCGGGACCCGATTACGAGCAGTACTTC.

The J gene is TRBJ2-3, the V gene TRBV19; 11 bases agree with TRBD2. The CDR3 has 22 amino acids. Trimming removed 0 bases from V and 1 base from J; junction bases left unmatched: 18. In germline, CDR1 is LNHDA, CDR2 SQIVND (reference sequence). CDR3 in DNA: TGTGCCAGTAGTATAGAGGTCAGGGGGCTGACTAGCGGGAAGAGTGGCACAGATACGCAGTATTTT. The encoded protein is CASSIEVRGLTSGKSGTDTQYF.

This clone has just one count. As DNA, the CDR3 is TGTGCCAGCACCCCCGGGAGTTTCCGCGATGAAAAACTGTTTTTT. Amino acid sequence: CASTPGSFRDEKLFF. The chain uses TRBV6-6 and TRBJ1-4; D is ambiguous. Germline-derived CDR1 and CDR2 are MNHNY and SVGAGI (reference sequence). Trimming took 7 bases from V and 6 from J, leaving 18 bases between them. CDR3 length equals 15 residues.

V gene TRBV19 combines with J gene TRBJ2-7; 7 bases are a match to TRBD1. The germline CDR1 and CDR2 sequences are LNHDA and SQIVND (reference sequence). V was clipped by 3 bases and J by 2 bases; unmatched bases: 4. The CDR3 runs to 14 residues. The CDR3 region is CASSIGQETYEQYF. CDR3 sequence (DNA): TGTGCCAGTAGTATCGGACAGGAAACCTACGAGCAGTACTTC.

CDR3 amino acids: CASSLNAGQETQYF. The CDR3 DNA reads as TGTGCCAGCAGCTTAAATGCGGGGCAAGAGACCCAGTACTTC. The chain uses TRBV7-3 and TRBJ2-5; D perhaps matches TRBD2 (6 bases). Germline values: CDR1 SGHTA, CDR2 FQGTGA. The CDR3 is 14 amino acids. V was pared by 1 base and J by 2 bases, with 8 bases between.

This clone was counted between two and nine times. V usage is TRBV27 and J usage is TRBJ1-5; 8 nucleotides align to TRBD1. The CDR3 length is 12 residues. Germline-derived CDR1 and CDR2 are MNHEY and SMNVEV (reference sequence). Germline trimming cut 5 bases from V and 6 bases from J; bases unmatched to any gene: 0. The CDR3 loop is CASSTGGQPQHF. The CDR3 DNA is TGTGCCAGCAGTACAGGGGGTCAGCCCCAGCATTTT.

The chain uses TRBV27 and TRBJ2-1; D ambiguous. Germline V gene data show CDR1 as MNHEY and CDR2 as SMNVEV (reference sequence). This CDR3 has 13 amino acids. The V end lost 2 bases, the J end lost 6 bases, and 8 bases lay between the germline ends. The CDR3 region has the DNA TGTGCCAGCAGTTTACAACCTCCCAATGAGCAGTTCTTC. Encoded protein: CASSLQPPNEQFF.

This sequence joins TRBV27 and TRBJ2-2; TRBD2 is a possible D gene (6 bases). Germline assignment: CDR1 MNHEY and CDR2 SMNVEV (reference sequence). Deletions cut 1 base from V and 3 bases from J, with 15 bases between. This CDR3 has 17 amino acids. In nucleotides, the CDR3 is TGTGCCAGCAGTTTATACCCGCCGGGACTGTACACCGGGGAGCTGTTTTTT. This translates into CASSLYPPGLYTGELFF.

The chain recombines TRBV28 with TRBJ1-2, with TRBD1 identical over 9 bases. This CDR3 has 15 amino acids. The germline gives CDR1 MDHEN, CDR2 SYDVKM. The trim removed 5 bases at V and 2 bases at J, leaving 6 bases unmatched. CDR3 sequence reads: CASSTWDRANYGYTF. In DNA, the CDR3 is TGTGCCAGCAGTACCTGGGACAGGGCAAACTATGGCTACACCTTC.

The chain uses TRBV9 and TRBJ1-4; weak D call: TRBD1 (5 bases). The CDR3 is 15 amino acids. Deletions cut 0 bases from V and 6 bases from J, with 12 bases between. Germline CDR1 SGDLS, CDR2 YYNGEE. CDR3 protein: CASSVGGAFDEKLFF. CDR3 bases: TGTGCCAGCAGCGTAGGGGGCGCTTTTGATGAAAAACTGTTTTTT.

The J gene is TRBJ2-5, the V gene TRBV7-6; 10 bases map to TRBD2. The CDR3 is 15 amino acids. V shed 0 bases, J shed 6 bases, and the junction held 4 bases outside the gene matches. Per germline, CDR1 SGHVS and CDR2 FNYEAQ. The CDR3, as DNA: TGTGCCAGCAGCTTAGCTAGCGGGGGGCGGCAGACCCAGTACTTC. The encoded protein is CASSLASGGRQTQYF.

The rearrangement joins TRBV7-2 to TRBJ1-2; D not certain. The CDR3 has 12 amino acids. The ends were cut back, 5 bases at V and 7 bases at J, with 11 bases in the middle. The germline CDR1 and CDR2 sequences are SGHTA and FQGNSA. CDR3 amino acids: CASSPIHSGYTF. The CDR3 DNA follows: TGTGCCAGCAGCCCGATACATAGTGGCTACACCTTC.

The rearrangement uses TRBV27 and TRBJ2-5; D gene unclear. CDR1 is MNHEY and CDR2 is SMNVEV in the germline V gene (reference sequence). Trimming removed 0 bases from V and 2 bases from J, with 13 bases in between. The CDR3 has 16 amino acids. The CDR3 sequence: CASSLSMVLWQETQYF. The CDR3 nucleotides read TGTGCCAGCAGTTTATCGATGGTTCTGTGGCAAGAGACCCAGTACTTC.

The chain links TRBV7-2 to TRBJ2-7, with 8 bases fitting TRBD2. Germline CDR1 is SGHTA and CDR2 is FQGNSA. The CDR3 is 15 residues long. The junction had 9 bases not matched to a gene; V was cut back by 1 base and J by 7 bases. DNA of the CDR3: TGTGCCAGCAGCTTAGGCGGACTAGCAGCTTTGGAGCAGTACTTC. This codes for CASSLGGLAALEQYF. Based on the CDR3 plus reference TRBV7-2 and TRBJ2-7, the full variable domain is GAGVSQSPSNKVTEKGKDVELRCDPISGHTALYWYRQSLGQGLEFLIYFQGNSAPDKSGLPSDRFSAERTGGSVSTLTIQRTQQEDSAVYLCASSLGGLAALEQYFGPGTRLTVT.

V is TRBV19 and J is TRBJ1-1; D unclear. Germline V gives CDR1 LNHDA, CDR2 SQIVND (reference sequence). V was trimmed by 3 bases and J by 1 base, leaving 30 bases between them. The CDR3 is made up of 21 amino acids. For the CDR3, the DNA is TGTGCCAGTAGTATCCCCCTAACCCCTCTGACCCCCTTCGCCTCGAACACTGAAGCTTTCTTT. Residues: CASSIPLTPLTPFASNTEAFF.

The chain combines TRBV9 with TRBJ2-6; unclear D gene. Germline V lookup: CDR1 SGDLS, CDR2 YYNGEE. This CDR3 contains 13 residues. V was cut by 2 bases and J by 4 bases, with 4 bases left in between. CDR3: CASSVFGANVLTF. Written as DNA, the CDR3 is TGTGCCAGCAGCGTTTTCGGGGCCAACGTCCTGACTTTC.

As regards this clone: Within the sample, other DNA sequences also encode this same CDR3. DNA of the CDR3: TGTGCCAGCAGTTTGAGTACCTACAATGAGCAGTTCTTC. Protein product: CASSLSTYNEQFF. The genes are TRBV27 and TRBJ2-1; no reliable D call. This CDR3 contains 13 residues. CDR1 and CDR2 (germline): MNHEY, SMNVEV (reference sequence). The V gene lost 3 bases and the J gene lost 2 bases, with 5 bases spanning the gap.

V gene TRBV9 combines with J gene TRBJ2-1, with 7 bases aligning to TRBD1. The germline V gene encodes CDR1 SGDLS and CDR2 YYNGEE. The CDR3 extends over 13 amino acids. The junction had 4 bases not matched to a gene; V was cut back by 3 bases and J by 7 bases. The chain's CDR3 is CASSGQGINEQFF. In DNA form, the CDR3 reads TGTGCCAGCAGCGGACAGGGAATTAATGAGCAGTTCTTC.

V is TRBV9 and J is TRBJ2-1, with 9 bases matching TRBD2. V trimming: 0 bases; J trimming: 0 bases; junction bases outside the gene matches: 4. The CDR3 extends over 17 amino acids. Per the germline V gene, CDR1 is SGDLS and CDR2 is YYNGEE. The CDR3 sequence is CASSVAASGNSYNEQFF. In DNA, the CDR3 is TGTGCCAGCAGCGTAGCTGCTAGCGGGAACTCCTACAATGAGCAGTTCTTC.

This chain connects TRBV10-3 to TRBJ1-5, with a possible D match to TRBD1 (6 bases). Trimming pared 10 bases from V and 1 base from J, leaving 14 bases between. The CDR3 totals 14 residues. Germline lookup yields CDR1 ENHRY and CDR2 SYGVKD. The CDR3 sequence: CATGTPLSNQPQHF. Written as DNA, the CDR3 is TGTGCCACCGGGACACCTCTGAGCAATCAGCCCCAGCATTTT.

The chain uses TRBV9 and TRBJ2-1; D gene uncertain. Looked up from germline, CDR1 is SGDLS and CDR2 is YYNGEE. Trimming stripped 0 bases from V and 9 bases from J, with 4 bases between. This CDR3 comprises 11 residues. CDR3 sequence (DNA): TGTGCCAGCAGCGTAGCTGGTGAGCAGTTCTTC. This codes for CASSVAGEQFF.

The CDR3 DNA follows: TGTGCCAGCAGCTGGGGGGACTCCCTGAGAAATGAAAAACTGTTTTTT. Protein: CASSWGDSLRNEKLFF. This chain joins TRBV7-9 and TRBJ1-4; tentative D call: TRBD1 (5 bases). The CDR3 extends over 16 amino acids. Germline CDR1 reads SEHNR; CDR2 reads FQNEAQ (reference sequence). Trimming left V 4 bases short and J 5 bases short, with 17 bases between.